A selection of T cell receptor beta chains follows, all from one sample in a study of shared clonotypes between healthy human individuals. Produced via immunoSEQ multiplex PCR; TCRdb's table is partial and in-frame only. Seen here are millions of clones, less than 95% observed once, and the top ten hold around 1.1%. The sequencing sample was made of naive CD8+ T cells sorted from blood. The receptors originated from a man aged 18 to 29 in good health. The CDR3 runs from the conserved cysteine through the conserved F or W.

j_call	v_call	cdr3_aa
TRBJ1-1	TRBV27	CASSSLPNTEAFF
TRBJ2-5	TRBV27	CASSSDRGETQYF
TRBJ2-7	TRBV4-1	CASSHRQTISYEQYF
TRBJ2-3	TRBV30	CAWSVFASGSTDTQYF
TRBJ2-7	TRBV5-1	CASSAPGQGGYEQYF
TRBJ2-7	TRBV6-5	CASSFGTGQGGYEQYF
TRBJ2-7	TRBV7-8	CASSLLDTAYEQYF
TRBJ1-2	TRBV7-2	CASSLTSRGNYGYTF
TRBJ2-7	TRBV4-3	CASSQDHWTEYEQYF
TRBJ2-1	TRBV27	CASRSASSYYNEQFF
TRBJ2-1	TRBV4-3	CASSQVGQGGHEQFF
TRBJ1-4	TRBV4-1	CASSKDVVSNEKLFF
TRBJ1-1	TRBV13	CASSLGRDGNTEAFF
TRBJ2-7	TRBV27	CASSLSGGSEQYF
TRBJ2-1	TRBV27	CASSPSRGGAYNEQFF
TRBJ2-7	TRBV30	CAWGQTTYEQYF